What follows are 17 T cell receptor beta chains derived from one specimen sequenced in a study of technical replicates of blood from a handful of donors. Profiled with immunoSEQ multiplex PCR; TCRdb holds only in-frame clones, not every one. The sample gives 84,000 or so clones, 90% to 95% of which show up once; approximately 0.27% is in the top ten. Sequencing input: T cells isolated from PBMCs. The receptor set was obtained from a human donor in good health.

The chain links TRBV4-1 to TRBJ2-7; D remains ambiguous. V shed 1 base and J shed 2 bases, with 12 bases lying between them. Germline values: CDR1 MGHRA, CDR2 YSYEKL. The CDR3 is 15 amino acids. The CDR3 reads CASSQVIRLAYEQYF. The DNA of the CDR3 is TGCGCCAGCAGCCAAGTCATTCGACTGGCCTACGAGCAGTACTTC.

The CDR3 is CASSWAGAGGGELFF. The CDR3 nucleotides are TGTGCCAGTAGTTGGGCAGGGGCGGGCGGCGGGGAGCTGTTTTTT. The chain combines TRBV19 with TRBJ2-2, with D maybe TRBD1 (6 bases). CDR3 length equals 15 residues. Trimming shortened V by 5 bases and J by 7 bases, and 17 bases separated the two germline ends. The germline V gene has CDR1 LNHDA and CDR2 SQIVND (reference sequence).

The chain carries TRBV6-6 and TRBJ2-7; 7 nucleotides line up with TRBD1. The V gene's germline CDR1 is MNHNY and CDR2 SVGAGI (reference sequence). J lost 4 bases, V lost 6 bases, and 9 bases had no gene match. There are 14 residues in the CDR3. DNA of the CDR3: TGTGCCAGCAGCCCGGGGACAGTACGATACGAGCAGTACTTC. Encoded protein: CASSPGTVRYEQYF.

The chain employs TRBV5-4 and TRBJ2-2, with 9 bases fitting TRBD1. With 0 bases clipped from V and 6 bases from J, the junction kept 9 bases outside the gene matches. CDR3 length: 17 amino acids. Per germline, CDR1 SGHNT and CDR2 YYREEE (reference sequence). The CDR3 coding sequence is TGTGCCAGCAGCTTGGCCGGGAACAGGGGGCTCCCCGGGGAGCTGTTTTTT. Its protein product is CASSLAGNRGLPGELFF.

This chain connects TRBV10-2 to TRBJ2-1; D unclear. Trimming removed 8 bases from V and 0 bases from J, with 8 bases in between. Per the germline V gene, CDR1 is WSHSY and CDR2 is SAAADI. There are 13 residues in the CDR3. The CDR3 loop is CASSNGSYNEQFF. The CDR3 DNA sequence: TGCGCCAGCTCCAACGGCTCCTACAATGAGCAGTTCTTC.

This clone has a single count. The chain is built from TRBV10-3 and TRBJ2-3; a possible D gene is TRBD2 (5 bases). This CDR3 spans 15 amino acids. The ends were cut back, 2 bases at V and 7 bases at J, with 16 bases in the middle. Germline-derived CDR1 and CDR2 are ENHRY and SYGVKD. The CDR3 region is CAISEGNGNGNTQYF. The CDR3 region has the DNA TGTGCCATCAGTGAGGGGAACGGGAATGGGAATACGCAGTATTTT.

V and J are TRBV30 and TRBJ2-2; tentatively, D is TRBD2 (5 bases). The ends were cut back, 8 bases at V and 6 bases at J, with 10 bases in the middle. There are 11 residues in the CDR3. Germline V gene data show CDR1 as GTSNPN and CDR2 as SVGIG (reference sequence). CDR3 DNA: TGTGCCCTCGTCGGGGCCGGGGAGCTGTTTTTT. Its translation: CALVGAGELFF.

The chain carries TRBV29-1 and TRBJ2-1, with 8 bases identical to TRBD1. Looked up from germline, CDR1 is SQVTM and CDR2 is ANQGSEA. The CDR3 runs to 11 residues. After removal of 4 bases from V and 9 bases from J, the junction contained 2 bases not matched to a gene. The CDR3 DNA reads TGCAGCGTTGCAGGGGGCGGTGAGCAGTTCTTC. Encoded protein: CSVAGGGEQFF.

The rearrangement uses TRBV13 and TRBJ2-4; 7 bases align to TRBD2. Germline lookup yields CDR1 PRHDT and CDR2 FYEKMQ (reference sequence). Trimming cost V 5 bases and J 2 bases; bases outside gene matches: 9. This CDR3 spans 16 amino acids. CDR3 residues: CASSQTSFSSKNIQYF. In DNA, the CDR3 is TGTGCCAGCAGCCAGACTAGCTTTTCTTCCAAAAACATTCAGTACTTC.

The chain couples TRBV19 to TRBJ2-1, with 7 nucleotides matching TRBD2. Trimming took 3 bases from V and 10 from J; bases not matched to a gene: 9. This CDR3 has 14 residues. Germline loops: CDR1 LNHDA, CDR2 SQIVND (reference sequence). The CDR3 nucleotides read TGTGCCAGTAGTATCATCGGCGGGGGTAAGGAGCAGTTCTTC. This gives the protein CASSIIGGGKEQFF.

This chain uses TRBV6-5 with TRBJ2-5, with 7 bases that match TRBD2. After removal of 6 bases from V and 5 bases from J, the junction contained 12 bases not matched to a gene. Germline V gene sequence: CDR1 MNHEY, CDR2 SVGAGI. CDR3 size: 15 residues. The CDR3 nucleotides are TGTGCCAGCAGGTCGAGGGCTAGCGGTTTTGAGACCCAGTACTTC. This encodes CASRSRASGFETQYF.

The CDR3 DNA reads as TGCGCCAGCAGCCAAAACAGGACTGGAAACACCATATATTTT. This encodes CASSQNRTGNTIYF. The chain is built from TRBV4-1 and TRBJ1-3; weak D call: TRBD1 (5 bases). Trimming took 2 bases from V and 2 from J, leaving 7 bases between them. The CDR3 loop spans 14 amino acids. Germline CDR1 is MGHRA and CDR2 is YSYEKL.

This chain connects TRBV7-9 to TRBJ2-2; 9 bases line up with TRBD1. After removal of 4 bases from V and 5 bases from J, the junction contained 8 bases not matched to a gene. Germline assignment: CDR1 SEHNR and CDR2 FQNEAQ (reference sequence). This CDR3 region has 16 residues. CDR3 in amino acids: CASSSRPDRGTGELFF. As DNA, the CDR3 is TGTGCCAGCAGCTCAAGGCCCGACAGGGGGACCGGGGAGCTGTTTTTT.

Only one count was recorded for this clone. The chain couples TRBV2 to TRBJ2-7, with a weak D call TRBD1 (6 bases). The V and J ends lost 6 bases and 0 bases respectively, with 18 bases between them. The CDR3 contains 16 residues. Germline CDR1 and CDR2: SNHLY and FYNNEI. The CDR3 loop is CASRPIGGGDSYEQYF. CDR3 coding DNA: TGTGCCAGCAGACCCATAGGGGGTGGGGACTCCTACGAGCAGTACTTC. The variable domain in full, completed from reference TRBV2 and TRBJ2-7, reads EPEVTQTPSHQVTQMGQEVILRCVPISNHLYFYWYRQILGQKVEFLVSFYNNEISEKSEIFDDQFSVERPDGSNFTLKIRSTKLEDSAMYFCASRPIGGGDSYEQYFGPGTRLTVT.

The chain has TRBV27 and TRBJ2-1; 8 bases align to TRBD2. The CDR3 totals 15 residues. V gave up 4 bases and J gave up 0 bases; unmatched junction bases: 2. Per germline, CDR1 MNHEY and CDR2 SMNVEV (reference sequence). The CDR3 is CASSSSGSSYNEQFF. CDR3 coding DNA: TGTGCCAGCAGTTCCAGCGGGAGCTCCTACAATGAGCAGTTCTTC.

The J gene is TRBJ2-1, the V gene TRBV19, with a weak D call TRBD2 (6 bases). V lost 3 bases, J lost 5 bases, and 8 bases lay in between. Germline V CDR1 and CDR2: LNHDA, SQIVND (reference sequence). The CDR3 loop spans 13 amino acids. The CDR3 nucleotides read TGTGCCAGTAGTATGGCTAGCGACAATGAGCAGTTCTTC. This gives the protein CASSMASDNEQFF.

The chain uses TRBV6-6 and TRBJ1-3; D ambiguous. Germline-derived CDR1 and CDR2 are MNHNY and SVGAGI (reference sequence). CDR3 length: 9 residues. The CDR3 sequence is CAAFYTIYF. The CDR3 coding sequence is TGTGCAGCCTTTTACACCATATATTTT.